Detailed here is one T cell receptor beta chain. The sample comes from a study of blood T cell repertoires in COVID-19. Whole-study context: Samples taken during acute and convalescent COVID-19 were collected in the United States, Italy and Spain. In each case, the material was cDNA or gDNA derived from T cells, B-cell-depleted T cells, or PBMCs.

Study processing details: From reference gene primer amplification, estimates of nucleated cell counts were derived. Assay used: immunoSEQ multiplex PCR; TCRdb lists only in-frame clones, some missing. V, J and clone size are taken as reported in that table, and D and trimming were inferred from the DNA itself. The table lists around 130,000 clones, 82% of them singletons. The ends lost 4 bases at V and 7 bases at J; junction bases unmatched: 5. The CDR3 consists of 16 residues. The rearrangement uses TRBV23-1 and TRBJ1-6, with TRBD1 identical over 12 bases. TRBV23-1 has ORF status, its function being uncertain. The sequence came from a woman in her 70s with acute or convalescent COVID-19. Sequencing input: peripheral blood. CDR3 sequence reads: CASSRTGTGGNSPLHF. CDR3 nucleotides: TGCGCCAGCAGTCGTACCGGGACAGGGGGCAATTCACCCCTCCACTTT.